This T cell receptor (beta chain) was obtained from a study of cytomegalovirus exposure and HLA in healthy donors. Across the whole study: It was reported in a later analysis that the roughly 120 validation repertoires used the same platform as the roughly 700 first-cohort repertoires.

About this clone itself: Its antigen is currently unknown.

Points from the study as a whole: Reports credit the classifier with highly specific, highly sensitive diagnosis of cytomegalovirus status. Within the 130 or so validation repertoires, first-cohort TCR clusters tended to co-occur, according to a later analysis. The study designated about 160 TCR beta chains cytomegalovirus-associated.

The table came from immunoSEQ multiplex PCR; TCRdb's copy has only in-frame clones and leaves some out. The sample includes tens of thousands of clones, 95% to 97% of them seen just once. The CDR3 spans 15 residues. Looked up from germline, CDR1 is MDHEN and CDR2 is SYDVKM. The V and J ends lost 3 bases and 2 bases respectively, with 11 bases between them. The receptor was derived from a man aged 18 to 29 in good health and CMV-seronegative. The sequencing sample was made of PBMCs. The gene calls are TRBV28 and TRBJ1-5, with no clear D. The CDR3: CASSLEGEGNQPQHF. CDR3 nucleotide sequence: TGTGCCAGCAGTTTGGAGGGAGAGGGCAATCAGCCCCAGCATTTT.